These T cell receptor beta chains were read from a single sample in a study of CD8+ T cells in alopecia areata. Libraries were prepared by immunoSEQ multiplex PCR; TCRdb keeps only in-frame clonotypes and omits some of them. Of over 15,000 clones in the sample, 45% to 65% were seen once. Specimen: skin. Receptors were obtained from a human donor with alopecia areata. Each CDR3 is given with its conserved first and last residue. The D gene is left open where the match is weak. Clone size appears in some rows only: once, few, many, or a class for an expanded clone.

-	medium-sized	TRBV7-9	TRBJ2-6	CASGTPGLSSGANVLTF	TGTGCCAGCGGGACTCCGGGACTGTCCTCTGGGGCCAACGTCCTGACTTTC
TRBD1	-	TRBV25-1	TRBJ2-1	CASSGGTGSSSYNEQFF	TGTGCCAGCAGTGGGGGGACAGGCTCTAGCTCCTACAATGAGCAGTTCTTC
-	medium-sized	TRBV14	TRBJ2-7	CASSRSGLYEQYF	TGTGCCAGCAGCCGAAGCGGCCTCTACGAGCAGTACTTC
-	-	TRBV7-3	TRBJ2-3	CASSLTSGTDTQYF	TGTGCCAGCAGCTTAACTAGCGGAACAGATACGCAGTATTTT
TRBD1	-	TRBV4-1	TRBJ2-6	CASSQDGTGGSGANVLTF	TGCGCCAGCAGCCAGGACGGGACAGGGGGCTCTGGGGCCAACGTCCTGACTTTC
-	-	TRBV7-3	TRBJ2-3	CASSPYPNRDPTPVTTDTQYF	TGTGCCAGCAGCCCCTACCCGAACCGGGACCCAACACCGGTAACCACAGATACGCAGTATTTT
-	-	TRBV10-3	TRBJ1-5	CAISGTSNQPQHF	TGTGCCATCAGTGGGACGAGCAATCAGCCCCAGCATTTT
-	few	TRBV2	TRBJ2-3	CASAREAGAATQYF	TGTGCCAGCGCACGGGAGGCGGGGGCAGCTACGCAGTATTTT
TRBD1	-	TRBV28	TRBJ1-5	CASSFRGQGPGVQPQHF	TGTGCCAGCAGTTTCCGAGGACAGGGTCCAGGAGTTCAGCCCCAGCATTTT
-	-	TRBV10-3	TRBJ2-1	CAISGMNFGDEQFF	TGTGCCATCAGTGGGATGAATTTCGGAGATGAGCAGTTCTTC
-	-	TRBV10-3	TRBJ2-3	CAISERAVERNTQYF	TGTGCCATCAGTGAGCGGGCCGTTGAACGAAATACGCAGTATTTT
TRBD2	-	TRBV19	TRBJ2-2	CASTPPVAAGGPLGELFF	TGTGCCAGTACCCCTCCGGTGGCCGCGGGAGGGCCGCTGGGGGAGCTGTTTTTT
-	-	TRBV15	TRBJ2-5	CATSRDLQIQETQYF	TGTGCCACCAGCAGAGATCTCCAGATCCAAGAGACCCAGTACTTC
-	-	TRBV27	TRBJ1-2	CASSPAGGRDYGYTF	TGTGCCAGCAGTCCGGCGGGGGGTCGGGACTATGGCTACACCTTC
-	few	TRBV23-1	TRBJ2-5	CASSYRDGETQYF	TGCGCCAGCAGCTACCGGGACGGAGAGACCCAGTACTTC
TRBD1	-	TRBV4-1	TRBJ2-3	CASSLYRDRVEDTQYF	TGCGCCAGCAGCCTTTACCGGGACAGGGTTGAAGATACGCAGTATTTT
-	large	TRBV28	TRBJ1-2	CATLRTVSGYTF	TGTGCCACTCTACGGACGGTCTCCGGCTACACCTTC
TRBD1	few	TRBV19	TRBJ2-5	CASSSGQGRETQYF	TGTGCCAGTAGTAGTGGACAGGGTAGGGAGACCCAGTACTTC
-	-	TRBV28	TRBJ2-7	CASSVATLSYEQYF	TGTGCCAGCAGTGTGGCCACCCTCTCCTACGAGCAGTACTTC
-	-	TRBV10-1	TRBJ2-1	CASSESGLASYNEQFF	TGCGCCAGCAGTGAGTCTGGGCTAGCCTCCTACAATGAGCAGTTCTTC
TRBD2	once	TRBV5-1	TRBJ2-3	CASSSTGTIADTQYF	TGCGCCAGCAGCTCAACCGGGACTATTGCAGATACGCAGTATTTT
-	once	TRBV9	TRBJ1-1	CASGRTGNTEAFF	TGTGCCAGCGGAAGGACTGGGAACACTGAAGCTTTCTTT
TRBD2	few	TRBV14	TRBJ2-1	CASSQITGGPVANEQFF	TGTGCCAGCAGCCAAATAACGGGAGGGCCGGTTGCCAATGAGCAGTTCTTC
-	-	TRBV7-9	TRBJ2-1	CASSLVRAASNEQFF	TGTGCCAGCAGCTTAGTTCGAGCGGCGAGCAATGAGCAGTTCTTC
TRBD2	once	TRBV7-2	TRBJ2-3	CASSPIAGITDTQYF	TGTGCCAGCAGCCCGATAGCGGGAATCACAGATACGCAGTATTTT
-	-	TRBV6-5	TRBJ2-3	CASSSAGWDTQYF	TGCGCCAGCAGTTCTGCCGGTTGGGATACGCAGTATTTT
TRBD1	few	TRBV7-9	TRBJ2-7	CASSLSWAGGIYEQYF	TGTGCCAGCAGCTTAAGTTGGGCAGGGGGCATCTACGAGCAGTACTTC
-	-	TRBV19	TRBJ2-1	CASNEGSSSYNEQFF	TGTGCCAGTAATGAGGGGTCAAGCTCCTACAATGAGCAGTTCTTC
-	-	TRBV28	TRBJ1-2	CASSAGTYGYTF	TGTGCCAGCAGTGCAGGGACCTATGGCTACACCTTC
TRBD2	few	TRBV28	TRBJ2-7	CASSLPPWEGRPSYEQYF	TGTGCCAGCAGTCTCCCCCCTTGGGAGGGTAGGCCCTCCTACGAGCAGTACTTC
-	-	TRBV7-3	TRBJ1-1	CASSLEGLAEAFF	TGTGCCAGCAGCTTGGAGGGTCTCGCTGAAGCTTTCTTT
-	-	TRBV29-1	TRBJ1-1	CSVRTVINTEAFF	TGCAGCGTTAGGACAGTGATAAACACTGAAGCTTTCTTT
-	-	TRBV30	TRBJ1-1	CAWSDPGRSGTEAFF	TGTGCCTGGAGTGATCCGGGACGTTCAGGGACTGAAGCTTTCTTT
-	few	TRBV27	TRBJ1-1	CASSLSPYTEAFF	TGTGCCAGCAGTTTATCGCCATACACTGAAGCTTTCTTT
-	-	TRBV10-1	TRBJ2-1	CASSARRAVYNEQFF	TGCGCCAGCAGTGCCCGGAGGGCCGTATACAATGAGCAGTTCTTC
TRBD1	-	TRBV19	TRBJ2-5	CASSIERGQALQETQYF	TGTGCCAGTAGTATAGAAAGGGGACAGGCGCTCCAAGAGACCCAGTACTTC
-	-	TRBV23-1	TRBJ2-1	CASSGQKSNNEQFF	TGCGCCAGCAGCGGACAGAAGTCAAACAATGAGCAGTTCTTC
-	few	TRBV7-9	TRBJ1-1	CASSYDRLNTEAFF	TGTGCCAGCAGTTATGACAGACTGAACACTGAAGCTTTCTTT
TRBD1	once	TRBV10-3	TRBJ1-2	CAITGQENYGYTF	TGTGCCATCACGGGACAGGAGAACTATGGCTACACCTTC
TRBD2	-	TRBV7-4	TRBJ2-3	CASSLLLAGGRSTDTQYF	TGTGCCAGCAGCTTACTCTTAGCGGGAGGGCGGAGCACAGATACGCAGTATTTT
-	-	TRBV25-1	TRBJ2-7	CASTFSYEQYF	TGTGCCAGCACTTTCTCCTACGAGCAGTACTTC
TRBD2	few	TRBV28	TRBJ2-1	CASRRTSGSYNEQFF	TGTGCCAGCAGGCGGACTAGCGGCTCCTACAATGAGCAGTTCTTC
-	-	TRBV19	TRBJ1-2	CASTMAQTTNYGYTF	TGTGCCAGTACGATGGCACAAACCACCAACTATGGCTACACCTTC
TRBD1	-	TRBV11-3	TRBJ2-5	CASSPADRGVQETQYF	TGTGCCAGCAGCCCAGCGGACAGGGGGGTCCAAGAGACCCAGTACTTC
TRBD2	-	TRBV4-1	TRBJ2-1	CASSQDWTSGIFEQFF	TGCGCCAGCAGCCAAGATTGGACTAGCGGGATTTTCGAGCAGTTCTTC